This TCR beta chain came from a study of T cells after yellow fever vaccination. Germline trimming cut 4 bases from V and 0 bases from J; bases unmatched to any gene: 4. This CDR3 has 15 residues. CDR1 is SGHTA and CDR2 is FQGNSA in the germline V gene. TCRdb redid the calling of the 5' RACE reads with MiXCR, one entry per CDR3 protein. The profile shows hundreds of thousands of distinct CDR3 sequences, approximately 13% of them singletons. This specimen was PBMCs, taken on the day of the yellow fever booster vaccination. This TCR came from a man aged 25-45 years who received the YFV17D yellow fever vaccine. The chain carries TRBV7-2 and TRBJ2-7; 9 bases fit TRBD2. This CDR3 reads CASSSLAGLSYEQYF. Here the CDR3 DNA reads TGTGCCAGCAGCTCTCTAGCGGGGCTCTCCTACGAGCAGTACTTC. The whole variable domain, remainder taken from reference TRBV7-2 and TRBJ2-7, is GAGVSQSPSNKVTEKGKDVELRCDPISGHTALYWYRQSLGQGLEFLIYFQGNSAPDKSGLPSDRFSAERTGGSVSTLTIQRTQQEDSAVYLCASSSLAGLSYEQYFGPGTRLTVT.